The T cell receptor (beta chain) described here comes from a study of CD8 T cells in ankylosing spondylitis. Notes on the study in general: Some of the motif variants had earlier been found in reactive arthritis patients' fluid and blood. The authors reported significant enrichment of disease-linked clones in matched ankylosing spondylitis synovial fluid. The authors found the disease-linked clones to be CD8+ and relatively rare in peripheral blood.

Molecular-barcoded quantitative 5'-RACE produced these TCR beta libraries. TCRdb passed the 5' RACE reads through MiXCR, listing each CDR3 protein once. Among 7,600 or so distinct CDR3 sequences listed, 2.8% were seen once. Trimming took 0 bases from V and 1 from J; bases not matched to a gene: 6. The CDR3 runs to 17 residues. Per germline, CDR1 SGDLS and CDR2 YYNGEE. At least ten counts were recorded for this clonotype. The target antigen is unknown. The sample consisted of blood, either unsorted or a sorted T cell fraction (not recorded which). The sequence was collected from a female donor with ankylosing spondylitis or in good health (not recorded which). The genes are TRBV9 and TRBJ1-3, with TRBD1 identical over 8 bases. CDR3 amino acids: CASSVDQGAISGNTIYF. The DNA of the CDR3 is TGTGCCAGCAGCGTAGATCAGGGGGCGATTTCTGGAAACACCATATATTTT.